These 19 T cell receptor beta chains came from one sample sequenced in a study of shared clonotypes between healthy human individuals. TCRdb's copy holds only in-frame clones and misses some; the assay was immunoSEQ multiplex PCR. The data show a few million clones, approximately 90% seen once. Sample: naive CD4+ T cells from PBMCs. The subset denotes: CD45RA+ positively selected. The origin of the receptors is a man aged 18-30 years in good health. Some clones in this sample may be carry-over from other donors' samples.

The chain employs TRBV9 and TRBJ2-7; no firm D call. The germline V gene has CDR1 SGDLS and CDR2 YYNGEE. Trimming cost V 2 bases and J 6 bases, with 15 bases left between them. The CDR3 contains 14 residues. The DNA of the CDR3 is TGTGCCAGCAGCGTTAGTGGGTCGGTTGCCGAGCAGTACTTC. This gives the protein CASSVSGSVAEQYF.

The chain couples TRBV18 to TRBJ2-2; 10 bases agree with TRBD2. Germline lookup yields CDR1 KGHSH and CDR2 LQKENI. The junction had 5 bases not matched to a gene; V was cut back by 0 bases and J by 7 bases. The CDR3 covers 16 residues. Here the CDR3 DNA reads TGTGCCAGCTCACCACCGAGCGGGAGGGCCGACGGGGAGCTGTTTTTT. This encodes CASSPPSGRADGELFF.

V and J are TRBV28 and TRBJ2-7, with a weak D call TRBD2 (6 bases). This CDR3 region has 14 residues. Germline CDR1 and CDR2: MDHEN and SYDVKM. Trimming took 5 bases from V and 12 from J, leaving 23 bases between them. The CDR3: CASSRVNGLGDWYF. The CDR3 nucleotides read TGTGCCAGCAGTAGGGTAAATGGACTGGGGGACTGGTACTTC.

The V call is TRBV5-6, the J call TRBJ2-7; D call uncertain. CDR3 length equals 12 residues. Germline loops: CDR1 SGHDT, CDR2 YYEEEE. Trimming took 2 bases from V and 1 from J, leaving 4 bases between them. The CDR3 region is CASSFYSYEQYF. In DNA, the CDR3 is TGTGCCAGCAGCTTTTATTCCTACGAGCAGTACTTC.

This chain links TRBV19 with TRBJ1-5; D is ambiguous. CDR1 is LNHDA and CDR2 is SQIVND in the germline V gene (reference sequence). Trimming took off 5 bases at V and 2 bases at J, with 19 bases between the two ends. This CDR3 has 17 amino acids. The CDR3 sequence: CASSFFLSPRGNQPQHF. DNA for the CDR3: TGTGCCAGTAGTTTTTTCCTCAGCCCTAGGGGCAATCAGCCCCAGCATTTT.

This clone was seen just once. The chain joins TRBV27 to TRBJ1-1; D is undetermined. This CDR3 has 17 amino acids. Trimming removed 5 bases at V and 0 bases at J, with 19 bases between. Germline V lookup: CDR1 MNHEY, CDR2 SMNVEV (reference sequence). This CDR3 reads CASSPTTRWEVNTEAFF. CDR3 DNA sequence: TGTGCCAGCAGTCCGACCACCAGGTGGGAGGTGAACACTGAAGCTTTCTTT.

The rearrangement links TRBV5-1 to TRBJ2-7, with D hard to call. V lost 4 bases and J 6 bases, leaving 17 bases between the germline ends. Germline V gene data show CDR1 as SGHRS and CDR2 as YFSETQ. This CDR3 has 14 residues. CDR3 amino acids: CASSPVVRHGEQYF. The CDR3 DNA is TGCGCCAGCAGCCCCGTCGTGCGGCACGGCGAGCAGTACTTC.

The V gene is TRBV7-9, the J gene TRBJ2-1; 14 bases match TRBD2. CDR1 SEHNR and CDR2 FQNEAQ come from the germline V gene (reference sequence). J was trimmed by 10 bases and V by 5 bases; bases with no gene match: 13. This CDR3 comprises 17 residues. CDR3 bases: TGTGCCAGCAGCCCCATGGGGGGGACTAGCGGGAGTTTAGAGCAGTTCTTC. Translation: CASSPMGGTSGSLEQFF. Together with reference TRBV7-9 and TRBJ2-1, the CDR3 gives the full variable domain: DTGVSQNPRHKITKRGQNVTFRCDPISEHNRLYWYRQTLGQGPEFLTYFQNEAQLEKSRLLSDRFSAERPKGSFSTLEIQRTEQGDSAMYLCASSPMGGTSGSLEQFFGPGTRLTVL.

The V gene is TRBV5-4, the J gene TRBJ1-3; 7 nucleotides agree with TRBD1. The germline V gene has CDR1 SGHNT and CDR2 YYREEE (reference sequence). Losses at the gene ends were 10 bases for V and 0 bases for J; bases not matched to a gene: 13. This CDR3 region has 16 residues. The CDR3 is CASREGAGNSGNTIYF. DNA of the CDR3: TGTGCCTCCCGGGAGGGGGCTGGAAACTCTGGAAACACCATATATTTT.

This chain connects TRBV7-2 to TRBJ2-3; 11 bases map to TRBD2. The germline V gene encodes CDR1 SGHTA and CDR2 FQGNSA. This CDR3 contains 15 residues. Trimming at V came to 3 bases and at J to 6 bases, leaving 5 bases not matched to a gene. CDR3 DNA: TGTGCCAGCAGCTTTCAGCTAGCGGGAGGTGATACGCAGTATTTT. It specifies CASSFQLAGGDTQYF.

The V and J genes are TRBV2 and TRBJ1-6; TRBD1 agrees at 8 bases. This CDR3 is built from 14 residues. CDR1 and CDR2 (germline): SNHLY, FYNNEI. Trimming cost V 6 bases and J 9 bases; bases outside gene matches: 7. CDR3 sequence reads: CASRETGASSPLHF. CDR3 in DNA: TGTGCCAGCAGGGAGACAGGGGCAAGTTCACCCCTCCACTTT.

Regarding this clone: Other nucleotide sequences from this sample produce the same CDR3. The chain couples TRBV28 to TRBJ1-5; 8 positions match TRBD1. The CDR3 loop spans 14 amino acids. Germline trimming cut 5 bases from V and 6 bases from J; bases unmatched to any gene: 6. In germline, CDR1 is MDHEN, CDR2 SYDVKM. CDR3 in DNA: TGTGCCAGCAGTCGCCAGGGGGCCGTTCAGCCCCAGCATTTT. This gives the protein CASSRQGAVQPQHF.

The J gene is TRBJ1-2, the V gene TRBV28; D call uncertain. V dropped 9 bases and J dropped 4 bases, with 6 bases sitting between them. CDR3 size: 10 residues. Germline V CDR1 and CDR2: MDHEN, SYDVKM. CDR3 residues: CASGLYGYTF. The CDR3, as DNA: TGTGCCAGTGGACTCTATGGCTACACCTTC.

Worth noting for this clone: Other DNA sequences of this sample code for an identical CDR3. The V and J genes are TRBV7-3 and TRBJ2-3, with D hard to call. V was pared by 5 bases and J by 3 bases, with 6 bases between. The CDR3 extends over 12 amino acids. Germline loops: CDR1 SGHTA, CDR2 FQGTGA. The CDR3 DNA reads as TGTGCCAGCAGCCCGGGTACAGATACGCAGTATTTT. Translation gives CASSPGTDTQYF.

Here the CDR3 DNA reads TGCGCCAGCAGCCAGGTGGCCGGTAACACCGGGGAGCTGTTTTTT. It encodes CASSQVAGNTGELFF. The chain uses TRBV5-1 and TRBJ2-2; D uncertain. V lost 4 bases and J 2 bases, leaving 12 bases between the germline ends. CDR1 and CDR2 (germline): SGHRS, YFSETQ. This CDR3 is 15 amino acids long.

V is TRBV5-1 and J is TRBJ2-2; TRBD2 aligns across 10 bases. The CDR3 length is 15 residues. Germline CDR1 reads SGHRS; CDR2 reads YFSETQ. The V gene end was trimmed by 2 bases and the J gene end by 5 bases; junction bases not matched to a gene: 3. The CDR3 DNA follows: TGCGCCAGCAGCTTTCTAGCGGGAGAAACCGGGGAGCTGTTTTTT. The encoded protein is CASSFLAGETGELFF.

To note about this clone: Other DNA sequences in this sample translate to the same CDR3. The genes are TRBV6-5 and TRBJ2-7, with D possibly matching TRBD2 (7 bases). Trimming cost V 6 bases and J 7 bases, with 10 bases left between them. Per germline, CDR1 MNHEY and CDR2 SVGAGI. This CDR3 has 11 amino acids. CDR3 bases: TGTGCCAGCAGGCGGGGGACAGAGCAGTACTTC. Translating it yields CASRRGTEQYF.

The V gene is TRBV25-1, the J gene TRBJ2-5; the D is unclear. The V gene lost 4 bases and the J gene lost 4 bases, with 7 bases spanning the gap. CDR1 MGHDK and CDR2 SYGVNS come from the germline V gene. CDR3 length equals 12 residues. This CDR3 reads CASSGYLETQYF. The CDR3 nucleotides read TGTGCCAGCAGTGGATACTTAGAGACCCAGTACTTC.

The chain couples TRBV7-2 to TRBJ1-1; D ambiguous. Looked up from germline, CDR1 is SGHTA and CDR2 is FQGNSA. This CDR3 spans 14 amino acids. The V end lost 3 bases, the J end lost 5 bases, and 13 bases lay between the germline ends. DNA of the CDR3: TGTGCCAGCAGCTTTATCGGGGTTCGGACTGAAGCTTTCTTT. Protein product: CASSFIGVRTEAFF. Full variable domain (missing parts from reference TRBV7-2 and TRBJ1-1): GAGVSQSPSNKVTEKGKDVELRCDPISGHTALYWYRQSLGQGLEFLIYFQGNSAPDKSGLPSDRFSAERTGGSVSTLTIQRTQQEDSAVYLCASSFIGVRTEAFFGQGTRLTVV.